A single sample gave rise to the 32 T cell receptor beta chains below, sequenced in a study of PD-1 blockade in classical Hodgkin lymphoma. With no exception, relapse followed autologous stem cell transplantation in all patients, and brentuximab vedotin exposure varied. Clones were sequenced by immunoSEQ multiplex PCR, and TCRdb holds only the in-frame ones, with some missing. The data hold 25,000 to 30,000 clones, with around 80% observed a single time. The sequences come from peripheral blood mononuclear cells (PBMCs), collected before the second cycle of nivolumab. The receptors were gathered from a human donor with classical Hodgkin lymphoma.

CDR3 loop: CAISEGQFSNQPQHF. DNA for the CDR3: TGTGCCATCAGTGAGGGCCAGTTTAGCAATCAGCCCCAGCATTTT. The chain is built from TRBV10-3 and TRBJ1-5; no firm D call. Trimming took off 2 bases at V and 0 bases at J, with 8 bases between the two ends. Germline assignment: CDR1 ENHRY and CDR2 SYGVKD. This CDR3 is 15 amino acids long.

The rearrangement joins TRBV5-8 to TRBJ1-4, with D possibly matching TRBD1 (6 bases). CDR1 is SGHTS and CDR2 is YDEGEE in the germline V gene. The CDR3 totals 15 residues. The V end was cut by 4 bases, the J end by 8 bases, with 18 bases between. CDR3 sequence (DNA): TGTGCCAGCAGCCCCTGGGAGGGGGTCGTGGAAAAACTGTTTTTT. Translation: CASSPWEGVVEKLFF.

The V gene is TRBV18, the J gene TRBJ1-3, with no clear D. This CDR3 is built from 14 residues. V was pared by 3 bases and J by 4 bases, with 10 bases between. From germline, CDR1 is KGHSH and CDR2 LQKENI. This CDR3 reads CASSPTEDGNTIYF. The CDR3 DNA sequence: TGTGCCAGCTCACCGACGGAGGACGGAAACACCATATATTTT.

V usage is TRBV7-2 and J usage is TRBJ2-3; D not certain. Germline CDR1 and CDR2: SGHTA and FQGNSA. The CDR3 sequence is 16 residues long. V was pared by 3 bases and J by 0 bases, with 13 bases between. CDR3 sequence (DNA): TGTGCCAGCAGCTTGAGGCTAACTACTAGCACAGATACGCAGTATTTT. It specifies CASSLRLTTSTDTQYF.

V is TRBV15 and J is TRBJ2-1; possible D gene TRBD1, 6 bases. Germline V gene data show CDR1 as LNHNV and CDR2 as YYDKDF (reference sequence). V was shortened by 0 bases and J by 2 bases, with 8 bases between the two germline ends. The CDR3 consists of 15 residues. The CDR3 DNA reads as TGTGCCACCAGCAGAGATTGGGGGCCCTACAATGAGCAGTTCTTC. It encodes CATSRDWGPYNEQFF.

The chain has TRBV7-9 and TRBJ1-2, with TRBD1 as a possible D gene (6 bases). Germline V gives CDR1 SEHNR, CDR2 FQNEAQ (reference sequence). The CDR3 has 14 residues. Trimming left V 5 bases short and J 2 bases short, with 12 bases between. Written as DNA, the CDR3 is TGTGCCAGCAGCGAACTGGACAGAAACTATGGCTACACCTTC. Residues: CASSELDRNYGYTF. The whole variable domain, remainder taken from reference TRBV7-9 and TRBJ1-2, is DTGVSQNPRHKITKRGQNVTFRCDPISEHNRLYWYRQTLGQGPEFLTYFQNEAQLEKSRLLSDRFSAERPKGSFSTLEIQRTEQGDSAMYLCASSELDRNYGYTFGSGTRLTVV.

The J gene is TRBJ2-1, the V gene TRBV11-2, with 8 positions matching TRBD2. CDR1 and CDR2 from the germline V gene are SGHAT and FQNNGV. This CDR3 spans 16 amino acids. The trim removed 5 bases at V and 4 bases at J, leaving 10 bases unmatched. CDR3 region: CASSQEYSGAYNEQFF. The CDR3 DNA sequence: TGTGCCAGCAGCCAAGAATATAGCGGGGCTTACAATGAGCAGTTCTTC.

This sequence joins TRBV25-1 and TRBJ2-3; D not certain. V lost 8 bases, J lost 7 bases, and 10 bases lay in between. The CDR3 has 11 residues. Germline CDR1 MGHDK, CDR2 SYGVNS. CDR3 DNA: TGTGCCAGCTGCCACCTACATACGCAGTATTTT. Translating it yields CASCHLHTQYF.

The chain joins TRBV12-5 to TRBJ1-1; 7 positions match TRBD1. V trimming: 2 bases; J trimming: 0 bases; junction bases outside the gene matches: 0. The CDR3 length is 14 residues. Germline assignment: CDR1 LGHNT and CDR2 FRNRAP. CDR3 nucleotide sequence: TGTGCTAGTGGTTTGAGGGGGCTGAACACTGAAGCTTTCTTT. This translates into CASGLRGLNTEAFF.

This chain uses TRBV14 with TRBJ1-2; D gene ambiguous. CDR3 length equals 14 residues. The ends were cut back, 4 bases at V and 1 base at J, with 10 bases in the middle. Germline loops: CDR1 SGHDN, CDR2 FVKESK. CDR3 protein: CASSPSGSNYGYTF. CDR3 bases: TGTGCCAGCAGCCCATCCGGGAGTAACTATGGCTACACCTTC.

This chain joins TRBV6-1 and TRBJ2-7, with 8 nucleotides matching TRBD1. This CDR3 has 19 amino acids. Germline V CDR1 and CDR2: MNHNS, SASEGT. Losses at the gene ends were 3 bases for V and 0 bases for J; bases not matched to a gene: 16. CDR3 nucleotides: TGTGCCAGCAGTGACCCTGAATCTCTCTGGACAGGGAGCTCCTACGAGCAGTACTTC. Its translation is CASSDPESLWTGSSYEQYF.

In this sample, this clone turned up a few times. This rearrangement joins TRBV19 to TRBJ2-5, with D tentatively TRBD2 (5 bases). Germline lookup yields CDR1 LNHDA and CDR2 SQIVND (reference sequence). There are 13 residues in the CDR3. Trimming took off 2 bases at V and 4 bases at J, with 8 bases between the two ends. CDR3 region: CASSISGGETQYF. The CDR3 coding sequence is TGTGCCAGTAGTATATCCGGAGGAGAGACCCAGTACTTC.

The J gene is TRBJ2-5, the V gene TRBV27, with TRBD1 identical over 8 bases. The CDR3 totals 15 residues. CDR1 is MNHEY and CDR2 is SMNVEV in the germline V gene (reference sequence). The V segment lost 5 bases and the J segment 5 bases; nucleotides outside the gene matches: 10. The CDR3 DNA reads TGTGCCAGCAGTCCCCCCGGACAGGGTTGGGAGACCCAGTACTTC. Encoded protein: CASSPPGQGWETQYF.

This chain links TRBV4-2 with TRBJ2-4; no definite D call. V was trimmed by 3 bases and J by 0 bases, leaving 12 bases between them. This CDR3 is built from 16 residues. CDR1 is LGHNA and CDR2 is YNFKEQ in the germline V gene. The CDR3 region is CASSQDAWLAKNIQYF. CDR3 sequence (DNA): TGTGCCAGCAGCCAGGACGCCTGGTTAGCCAAAAACATTCAGTACTTC.

This chain links TRBV7-2 with TRBJ2-3; tentatively, D is TRBD2 (6 bases). The CDR3 is made up of 15 amino acids. Between the trimmed V and J ends, which lost 4 bases and 4 bases, there was a span of 15 bases. Germline assignment: CDR1 SGHTA and CDR2 FQGNSA. CDR3 nucleotides: TGTGCCAGCAGCTCCTGGGACTTGCGCGCAGATACGCAGTATTTT. Protein product: CASSSWDLRADTQYF.

This rearrangement joins TRBV10-3 to TRBJ1-2, with TRBD1 matching 7 bases. The V gene's germline CDR1 is ENHRY and CDR2 SYGVKD. Germline trimming cut 11 bases from V and 6 bases from J; bases unmatched to any gene: 6. CDR3 length: 11 amino acids. The CDR3 DNA reads as TGTGCCGCGACAGGGCTCCATGGCTACACCTTC. It yields the protein CAATGLHGYTF.

This chain connects TRBV6-4 to TRBJ2-3; 10 bases align to TRBD2. This CDR3 is 16 amino acids long. V was pared by 0 bases and J by 3 bases, with 3 bases of the junction left unmatched. From germline, CDR1 is MRHNA and CDR2 SNTAGT. As DNA, the CDR3 is TGTGCCAGCAGTGACTCGGCTAGCGGGGGAACAGATACGCAGTATTTT. It translates to CASSDSASGGTDTQYF.

The count of this clone is one. J is TRBJ2-2 and V is TRBV18; a weak D match, TRBD1 (5 bases). The ends were cut back, 3 bases at V and 0 bases at J, with 8 bases in the middle. In germline, CDR1 is KGHSH, CDR2 LQKENI. There are 15 residues in the CDR3. CDR3 sequence (DNA): TGTGCCAGCTCACCTCGACAGCCGAACACCGGGGAGCTGTTTTTT. Its protein is CASSPRQPNTGELFF.

The V and J genes are TRBV19 and TRBJ1-5; 7 nucleotides align to TRBD1. J was trimmed by 1 base and V by 5 bases; bases with no gene match: 8. Germline assignment: CDR1 LNHDA and CDR2 SQIVND (reference sequence). This CDR3 contains 16 residues. As DNA, the CDR3 is TGTGCCAGTAGTGCACAGGGGTCATTGAGCAATCAGCCCCAGCATTTT. This codes for CASSAQGSLSNQPQHF.

This clone came up once. The chain has TRBV18 and TRBJ1-5; 10 bases match TRBD1. The CDR3 has 15 amino acids. Germline V gives CDR1 KGHSH, CDR2 LQKENI. V shed 2 bases and J 3 bases; nucleotides not matched to a gene: 1. This chain's CDR3 is CASSPGTGDNQPQHF. CDR3 coding DNA: TGTGCCAGCTCACCAGGGACAGGGGACAATCAGCCCCAGCATTTT.

The genes are TRBV27 and TRBJ1-2; 7 bases agree with TRBD1. Germline values: CDR1 MNHEY, CDR2 SMNVEV (reference sequence). The CDR3 has 15 residues. V dropped 2 bases and J dropped 3; count of bases not matched to a gene: 6. Here the CDR3 DNA reads TGTGCCAGCAGTTTAGGGGGACAGATCTACTATGGCTACACCTTC. Translating it yields CASSLGGQIYYGYTF.

The chain links TRBV7-9 to TRBJ2-5; no definite D call. CDR1 and CDR2 (germline): SEHNR, FQNEAQ (reference sequence). V was trimmed by 5 bases and J by 9 bases, leaving 10 bases between them. The CDR3 covers 11 residues. CDR3 sequence (DNA): TGTGCCAGCAGCCCCCCCGGAGCCCAGTACTTC. Translating it yields CASSPPGAQYF.

The J gene is TRBJ1-5, the V gene TRBV4-2, with 8 bases matching TRBD1. V shed 0 bases and J 15 bases; nucleotides not matched to a gene: 16. Germline CDR1 is LGHNA and CDR2 is YNFKEQ. This CDR3 contains 16 residues. The CDR3 region is CASSQDVRQGTVSWHF. The CDR3 DNA reads TGTGCCAGCAGCCAAGATGTAAGACAGGGGACGGTCTCTTGGCATTTT.

The V and J genes are TRBV2 and TRBJ2-2; 7 nucleotides align to TRBD1. Germline V gene sequence: CDR1 SNHLY, CDR2 FYNNEI. V lost 4 bases to trimming and J lost 0 bases; unmatched junction nucleotides: 8. CDR3 length: 17 amino acids. The CDR3 DNA reads TGTGCCAGCAGTGTGAGAGGGGGCACAACGAACACCGGGGAGCTGTTTTTT. It specifies CASSVRGGTTNTGELFF.

V is TRBV5-1 and J is TRBJ1-6, with D hard to call. This CDR3 is 16 amino acids long. The V gene's germline CDR1 is SGHRS and CDR2 YFSETQ. Trimming shortened V by 3 bases and J by 7 bases, and 17 bases separated the two germline ends. The CDR3 protein is CASSSTRRIPNSPLHF. Here the CDR3 DNA reads TGCGCCAGCAGCTCCACCCGGAGAATTCCCAATTCACCCCTCCACTTT.

The rearrangement uses TRBV7-2 and TRBJ1-4; 7 nucleotides agree with TRBD1. The V gene end was trimmed by 5 bases and the J gene end by 4 bases; junction bases not matched to a gene: 4. The germline V gene encodes CDR1 SGHTA and CDR2 FQGNSA. The CDR3 spans 14 residues. The CDR3 loop reads CASSLDRSNEKLFF. CDR3 nucleotides: TGTGCCAGCAGCCTGGACAGGAGTAATGAAAAACTGTTTTTT. Complete variable domain (other parts from reference TRBV7-2 and TRBJ1-4): GAGVSQSPSNKVTEKGKDVELRCDPISGHTALYWYRQSLGQGLEFLIYFQGNSAPDKSGLPSDRFSAERTGGSVSTLTIQRTQQEDSAVYLCASSLDRSNEKLFFGSGTQLSVL.

The chain carries TRBV5-1 and TRBJ2-7; the D gene is possibly TRBD1 (9 bases). The V end was cut by 4 bases, the J end by 4 bases, with 18 bases between. This CDR3 is built from 15 residues. CDR1 SGHRS and CDR2 YFSETQ come from the germline V gene. CDR3 in DNA: TGCGCCAGCAGCGGGGCGGGGGGACAGGGTTACGAGCAGTACTTC. Residues: CASSGAGGQGYEQYF.

This rearrangement joins TRBV30 to TRBJ2-3; TRBD2 agrees at 11 bases. Germline assignment: CDR1 GTSNPN and CDR2 SVGIG (reference sequence). The CDR3 is 17 amino acids. Trimming at V came to 2 bases and at J to 3 bases, leaving 10 bases not matched to a gene. CDR3 in DNA: TGTGCCTGGAGTCCTCATCGACTAGCGGGGAAGACAGATACGCAGTATTTT. Its translation: CAWSPHRLAGKTDTQYF.

The genes are TRBV15 and TRBJ1-1, with D tentatively TRBD1 (5 bases). Trimming pared 6 bases from V and 5 bases from J, leaving 19 bases between. The CDR3 runs to 15 residues. The germline gives CDR1 LNHNV, CDR2 YYDKDF (reference sequence). CDR3 loop: CATREGREGWTEAFF. The CDR3 bases are TGTGCCACCAGAGAGGGGCGGGAGGGGTGGACTGAAGCTTTCTTT.

The chain employs TRBV2 and TRBJ1-2; no clear D gene. Trimming took 2 bases from V and 8 from J, leaving 6 bases between them. Germline CDR1 reads SNHLY; CDR2 reads FYNNEI. This CDR3 region has 11 residues. DNA of the CDR3: TGTGCCAGCAGTGAAAGGGAGGGCTACACCTTC. Protein: CASSEREGYTF.

V and J are TRBV6-1 and TRBJ2-1; no definite D call. CDR1 MNHNS and CDR2 SASEGT come from the germline V gene. The V and J ends lost 1 base and 10 bases respectively, with 8 bases between them. This CDR3 contains 12 residues. The CDR3 nucleotides read TGTGCCAGCAGTGAAGAGTTAATCGAGCAGTTCTTC. Translation: CASSEELIEQFF.

This chain connects TRBV7-3 to TRBJ2-7; the D is unclear. CDR1 and CDR2 (germline): SGHTA, FQGTGA. The V end was cut by 5 bases, the J end by 3 bases, with 11 bases between. This CDR3 has 13 amino acids. The CDR3 DNA reads as TGTGCCAGCAGCCCCTCGGGTGGCTACGAGCAGTACTTC. Residues: CASSPSGGYEQYF.